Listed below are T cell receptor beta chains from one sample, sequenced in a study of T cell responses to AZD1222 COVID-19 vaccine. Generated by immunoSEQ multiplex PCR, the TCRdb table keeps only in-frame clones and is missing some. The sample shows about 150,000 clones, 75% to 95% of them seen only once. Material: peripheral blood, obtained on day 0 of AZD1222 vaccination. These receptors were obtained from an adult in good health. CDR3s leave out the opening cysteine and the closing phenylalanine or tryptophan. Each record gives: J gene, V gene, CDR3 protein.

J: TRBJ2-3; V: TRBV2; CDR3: ASSALTTPSTDTQY
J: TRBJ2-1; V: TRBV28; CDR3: ASSTSRVGEQF
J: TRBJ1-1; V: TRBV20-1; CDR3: SARTDLQAF
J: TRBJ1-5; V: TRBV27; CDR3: ASTLSWGEGIQPQH
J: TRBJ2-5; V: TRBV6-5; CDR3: ASSYSSWTAQETQY
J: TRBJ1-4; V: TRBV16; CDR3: ASSPSGGVREKLF
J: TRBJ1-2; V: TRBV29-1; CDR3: SVEDQQGSLYGYT
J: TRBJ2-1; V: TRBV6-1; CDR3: ASSPGTGLRNEQF
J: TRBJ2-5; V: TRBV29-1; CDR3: SVRQTSGRETQY
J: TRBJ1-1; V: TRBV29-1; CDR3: SVDVQGTSNTEAF
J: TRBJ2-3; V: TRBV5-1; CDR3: ASSAGLAGAPSTDTQY
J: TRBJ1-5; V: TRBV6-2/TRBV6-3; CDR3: ASSYFYDFRLDQPQH
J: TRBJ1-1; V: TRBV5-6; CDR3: ASSLRQSIEAF
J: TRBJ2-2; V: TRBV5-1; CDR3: ASSLLMGLAGVANTGELF
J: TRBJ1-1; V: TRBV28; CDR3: ASSLWTGRTDPNTEAF
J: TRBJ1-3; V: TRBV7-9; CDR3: ASSKGNTIY
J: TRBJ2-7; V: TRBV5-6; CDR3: ASSQLFYEQY
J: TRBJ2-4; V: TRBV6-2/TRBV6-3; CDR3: ASSYSSGYGIQY
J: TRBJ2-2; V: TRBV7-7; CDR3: ASSSGTSPGELF
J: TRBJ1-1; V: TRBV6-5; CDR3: ASSYGTGENTEAF
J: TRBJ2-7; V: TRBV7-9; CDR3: ASSLALSYDRVSYEQY
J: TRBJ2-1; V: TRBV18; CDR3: ASSPEGQGYEQF
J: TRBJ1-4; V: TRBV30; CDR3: AWSSGVSGEKLF
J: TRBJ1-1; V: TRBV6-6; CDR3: ASKTGHSNTEAF
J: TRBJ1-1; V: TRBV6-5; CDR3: ASTKDRRSNTEAF
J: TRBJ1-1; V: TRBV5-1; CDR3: ASSRTGTGNTEAF
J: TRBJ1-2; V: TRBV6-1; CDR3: ASSESPRVPRGYT
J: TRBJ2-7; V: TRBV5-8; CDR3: ASRAGHGISYEQY
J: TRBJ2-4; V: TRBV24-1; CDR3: ATSDSGRAAKNIQY
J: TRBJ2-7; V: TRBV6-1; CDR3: ASSEGPQGSYEQY
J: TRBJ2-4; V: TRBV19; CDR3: ASSPQGVAKNIQY
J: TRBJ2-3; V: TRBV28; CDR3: ASSSPPGTSGIGGGTDTQY
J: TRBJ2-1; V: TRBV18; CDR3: ASSPRTGGTYNEQF
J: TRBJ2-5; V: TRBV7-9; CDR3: ASSWTLLREGRPWETQY
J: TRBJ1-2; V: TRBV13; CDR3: ASTQGRTVRSYT
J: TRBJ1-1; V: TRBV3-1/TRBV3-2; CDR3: ASSQDRRREVGRAPEAF
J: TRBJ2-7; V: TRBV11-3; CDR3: ASSLISGAGFHEQY
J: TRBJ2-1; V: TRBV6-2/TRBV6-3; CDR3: ASSALYYNEQF
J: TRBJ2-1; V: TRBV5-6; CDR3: ASSQGWLGQF
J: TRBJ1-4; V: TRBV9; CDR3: ASSAGEKLF
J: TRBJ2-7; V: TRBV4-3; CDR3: ASSQEQGLGEQY
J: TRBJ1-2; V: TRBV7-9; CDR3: ASSSVPGGYGYT
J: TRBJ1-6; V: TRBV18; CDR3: ASSPLGYNSPLH
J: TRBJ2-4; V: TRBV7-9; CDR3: ASSARGGRNIQY
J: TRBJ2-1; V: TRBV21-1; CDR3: ASSKSVLGQGKGNEQF
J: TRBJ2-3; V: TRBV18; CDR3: ASSPVPLAGGTDTQY
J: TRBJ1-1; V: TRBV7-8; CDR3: ASSTGTVLSHNTEAF
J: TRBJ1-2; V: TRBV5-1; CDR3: ASSLFEAGDGYT
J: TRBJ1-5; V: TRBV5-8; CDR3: ASSQRTGDQPQH
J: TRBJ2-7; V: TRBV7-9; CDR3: ASSLGTYEQY
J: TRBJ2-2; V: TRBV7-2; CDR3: ASRRNRRGRITGELF